This TCR beta chain was obtained from a study of blood T cells in healthy people across ages. A few counts support this clonotype. A sample-barcoded 5' primer and a J-beta primer mix were used in a second PCR of roughly 7 to 11 cycles. MiXCR was run by TCRdb on the 5' RACE reads, yielding one entry per CDR3 protein. The sample has some 1.4 million distinct CDR3 sequences; 42% are singletons. Germline values: CDR1 SGHVS, CDR2 FNYEAQ. The CDR3 is 16 residues long. The V end was cut by 2 bases, the J end by 3 bases, with 15 bases between. This chain uses TRBV7-6 with TRBJ2-3; maybe TRBD1 (8 bases). Specimen: blood. The source of this sequence is a woman aged 18-30 years in good health. For the CDR3, the DNA is TGTGCCAGCAGCTTAAGGGGGGGGACAGGTACAGATACGCAGTATTTT. Its protein product is CASSLRGGTGTDTQYF. Using reference TRBV7-6 and TRBJ2-3 for the parts outside the CDR3, the full variable domain is GAGVSQSPRYKVTKRGQDVALRCDPISGHVSLYWYRQALGQGPEFLTYFNYEAQQDKSGLPNDRFSAERPEGSISTLTIQRTEQRDSAMYRCASSLRGGTGTDTQYFGPGTRLTVL.